The T cell receptor (beta chain) described here comes from a study of shared T cell receptors in the human thymus. Libraries were prepared by immunoSEQ multiplex PCR; TCRdb keeps only in-frame clonotypes and omits some of them. The repertoire includes 700,000 to 750,000 clones, 70% to 90% of them detected once, and 0.0095% to 0.011% sits in the top ten. In addition, the sample was reused for a study of human thymus T cells. That study adds: Corrective cardiac operations yielded the resected thymus tissue. Thymic and blood repertoires showed apparently biased V and J gene usage. Related work found strong thymic repertoire overlap between unrelated individuals.

This TCR was sampled from a girl in the first two years of life with a congenital heart defect. The sequenced sample consisted of thymocytes.

As DNA, the CDR3 is TGTGCCAGCAGTTTCGGACAGGGGAACACTGAAGCTTTCTTT. Encoded protein: CASSFGQGNTEAFF. This chain links TRBV27 with TRBJ1-1; the match to TRBD1 covers 8 bases. The CDR3 has 14 residues. The germline gives CDR1 MNHEY, CDR2 SMNVEV (reference sequence). The V and J ends lost 3 bases and 1 base, in that order; junction bases with no gene match: 1.